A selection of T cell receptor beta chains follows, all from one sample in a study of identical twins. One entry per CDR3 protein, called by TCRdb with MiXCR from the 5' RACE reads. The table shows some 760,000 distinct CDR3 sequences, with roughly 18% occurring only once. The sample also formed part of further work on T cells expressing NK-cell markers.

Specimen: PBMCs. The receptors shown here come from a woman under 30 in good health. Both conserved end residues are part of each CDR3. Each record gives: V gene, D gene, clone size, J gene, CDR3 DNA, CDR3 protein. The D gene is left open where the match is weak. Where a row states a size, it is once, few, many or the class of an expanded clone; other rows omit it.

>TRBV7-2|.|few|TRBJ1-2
TGTGCCAGCAGCCCTGGGGGGGCTCGTGGCTACACCTTC
CASSPGGARGYTF
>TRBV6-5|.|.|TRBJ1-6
TGTGCCAGCAGCGCAGGGGTTCCACCCCTCCACTTT
CASSAGVPPLHF
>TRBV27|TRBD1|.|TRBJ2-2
TGTGCCAGCAGTTTCCGGGACAGGGAGGCCGGGGAGCTGTTTTTT
CASSFRDREAGELFF
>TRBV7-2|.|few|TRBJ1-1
TGTGCCAGCAGGTACATGAACACTGAAGCTTTCTTT
CASRYMNTEAFF
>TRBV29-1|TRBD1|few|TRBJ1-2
TGCAGCGCCCCGGGACAGTCGTATGGCTACACCTTC
CSAPGQSYGYTF
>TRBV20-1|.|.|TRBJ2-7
TGCAGTGCCCTTAACGGGGGGCCGGGAGAGCAGTACTTC
CSALNGGPGEQYF
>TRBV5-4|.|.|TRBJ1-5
TGTGCCAGCAGCGTAGGAGGAGCCAATCAGCCCCAGCATTTT
CASSVGGANQPQHF
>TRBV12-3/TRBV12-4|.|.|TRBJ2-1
TGTGCCAGCAGTTTAGACACTCGGGGGGCTGAGCAGTTCTTC
CASSLDTRGAEQFF
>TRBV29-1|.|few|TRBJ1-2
TGCAGCGCAAGGACAGCCCGTTATGGCTACACCTTC
CSARTARYGYTF
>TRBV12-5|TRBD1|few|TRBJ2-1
TGTGCTAGTGGGTTCCCCATTGTGTTGGGACAGGGCTACAATGAGCAGTTCTTC
CASGFPIVLGQGYNEQFF
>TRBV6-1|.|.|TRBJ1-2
TGTGCCAGCAGTGGGCCGGACGGTGGAATCTATGGCTACACCTTC
CASSGPDGGIYGYTF
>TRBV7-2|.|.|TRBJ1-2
TGTGCCAGCAGCTTAGGAGGCGGAGGACGCGACTATGGCTACACCTTC
CASSLGGGGRDYGYTF
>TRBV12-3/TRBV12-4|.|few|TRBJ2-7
TGTGCCAGCAGGTACTACGAGCAGTACTTC
CASRYYEQYF
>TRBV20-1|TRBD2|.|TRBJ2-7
TGCAGTGCCGGTAGCGGGAGGGCCAGTTCCGAGCAGTACTTC
CSAGSGRASSEQYF
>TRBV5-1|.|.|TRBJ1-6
TGCGCCAGCAGCCGGCCTGGGGACGACTCACCCCTCCACTTT
CASSRPGDDSPLHF
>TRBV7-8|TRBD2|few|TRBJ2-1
TGTGCCAGCAGCTTAGGGCGGGGGGGGAATGAGCAGTTCTTC
CASSLGRGGNEQFF
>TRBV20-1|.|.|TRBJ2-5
TGCAGTGCTAGAGACGAGGGGGGGCCAAGGCCCCAGTACTTC
CSARDEGGPRPQYF
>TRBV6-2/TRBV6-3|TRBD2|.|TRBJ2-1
TGTGCCAGCAGGGTCGCTAGCGGGAGAAGTCATGAGCAGTTCTTC
CASRVASGRSHEQFF
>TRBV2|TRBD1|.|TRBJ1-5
TGTGCCAGCAAATCTACTACAGGGACAGGAACCCAGCATTTT
CASKSTTGTGTQHF
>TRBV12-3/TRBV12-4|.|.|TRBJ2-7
TGTGCCAGCAGCATACAGGGAATAAAGTACGAGCAGTACTTC
CASSIQGIKYEQYF
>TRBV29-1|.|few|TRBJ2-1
TGCAGCATCAACTTAGCATCCTACAATGAGCAGTTCTTC
CSINLASYNEQFF
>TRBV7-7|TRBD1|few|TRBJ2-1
TGTGCCAGCAGCTTAGGGACAGGGGGAGAGGGCAATGAGCAGTTCTTC
CASSLGTGGEGNEQFF
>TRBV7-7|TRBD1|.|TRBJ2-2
TGTGCCAGCAGCCGCGGACAGGGGGCCGGGGAGCTGTTTTTT
CASSRGQGAGELFF
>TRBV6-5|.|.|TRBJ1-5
TGTGCCAGCAGTTACTCGTACGTGCAGTCCGATCAGCCCCAGCATTTT
CASSYSYVQSDQPQHF
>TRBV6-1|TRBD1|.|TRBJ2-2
TGTGCCAGCAGTAGGGGGCTGAACGGGGAGCTGTTTTTT
CASSRGLNGELFF
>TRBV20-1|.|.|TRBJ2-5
TGCAGTGCTAGAGATGCCGGGGGACAAGAGACCCAGTACTTC
CSARDAGGQETQYF